Listed here is a single T cell receptor (beta chain). This record belongs to a study of blood T cell repertoires in COVID-19. In the study overall: Samples of COVID-19 (acute and convalescent) were obtained from the United States, Italy and Spain. The analysed material was cDNA or gDNA that came from T cells, B-cell-depleted T cells, or PBMCs.

Authors' data handling: Using reference gene primer amplification, nucleated cell counts were estimated. Clones were read by immunoSEQ multiplex PCR, and TCRdb kept only the in-frame ones, dropping some. The V and J calls and clone size were taken over from that table, and D and trimming were inferred from the DNA. This table holds around 140,000 clones, 80% to 90% found once. The length of the CDR3 is 14 residues. Trimming took off 2 bases at V and 5 bases at J, with 12 bases between the two ends. Per the germline V gene, CDR1 is MNHNS and CDR2 is SASEGT. The chain combines TRBV6-1 with TRBJ2-5; weak D call: TRBD2 (7 bases). Sequencing was performed on peripheral blood. The clonotype originates from a woman between 50 and 59 years old with acute or convalescent COVID-19. CDR3 region: CASSEIGGRETQYF. CDR3 nucleotide sequence: TGTGCCAGCAGTGAAATCGGGGGGCGGGAGACCCAGTACTTC.